This TCR beta chain was recorded in a study of cytomegalovirus exposure and HLA in healthy donors. Study findings and constraints: A later analysis reportedly identified an Asian-associated ancestry cluster as carrying fewer N-insertions than the approximately 730-donor mean. Later on, an analysis showed TCR association rates differing by HLA locus, with DRB1 the most and HLA-C the fewest. Many donors carried some public TCRs, although rarity characterized most TCR sequences.

It was with 60 Vbeta and 13 Jbeta primers that the PCR ran. Method: immunoSEQ multiplex PCR; TCRdb's copy keeps in-frame clones and lacks some. Counted here are 150,000 to 200,000 clones, about 78% occurring once; the ten biggest clones make up around 2.4%. When sampled, the donors appeared nominally healthy, though they likely had unrecorded immune exposures. CDR1 and CDR2 (germline): SGHDN, FVKESK. This CDR3 region has 15 residues. The V and J ends lost 3 bases and 3 bases, in that order; junction bases with no gene match: 2. As concerns this clone: Its antigen is not known.

The specimen was PBMCs. The gene calls are TRBV14 and TRBJ1-4; the match to TRBD1 covers 9 bases. The TCR was taken from a man aged 60 to 69 in good health and CMV-seronegative. CDR3 loop: CASSQNRGPNEKLFF. CDR3 DNA: TGTGCCAGCAGCCAGAACAGGGGGCCTAATGAAAAACTGTTTTTT.